A selection of T cell receptor beta chains follows, all from one sample in a study of blood T cell repertoires in COVID-19. The table came from immunoSEQ multiplex PCR; TCRdb's copy has only in-frame clones and leaves some out. The sample includes approximately 390,000 clones, around nine tenths seen only once; the top ten take approximately 10%. Sequencing used PBMCs or T cells enriched from blood (not recorded which). The receptors here all came from a woman aged 45-59 years who had recovered from COVID-19. Each CDR3 is given with its conserved first and last residue. The D gene is left open where the match is weak. Expanded clones are given a class, and other clones once, few, many or no size at all.

D,J,size,V,DNA,CDR3
.,TRBJ2-2,once,TRBV11-3,TGTGCCAGCAGCTTAGCCCCAACCGGGGAGCTGTTTTTT,CASSLAPTGELFF
TRBD1,TRBJ1-1,.,TRBV27,TGTGCCAGCTCGACAGGGGCGAACACTGAAGCTTTCTTT,CASSTGANTEAFF
.,TRBJ1-5,.,TRBV27,TGTGCCAGCAGCCCCGGGGTGGGTCAGCCCCAGCATTTT,CASSPGVGQPQHF
.,TRBJ1-6,.,TRBV3-1/TRBV3-2,TGTGCCAGCAGCCAAGATCTAGCGAATTCACCCCTCCACTTT,CASSQDLANSPLHF
.,TRBJ2-3,.,TRBV2,TGTGCCAGGCGCTGGGGGGAGAGCACAGATACGCAGTATTTT,CARRWGESTDTQYF
.,TRBJ2-7,.,TRBV4-3,TGCGCCAGCAGCCAAGATAGCCAGGGGTCCTACGAGCAGTACTTC,CASSQDSQGSYEQYF
TRBD1,TRBJ1-3,.,TRBV7-8,TGTGCCAGCAGCCTAGGGACAGCCGGAAACACCATATATTTT,CASSLGTAGNTIYF
TRBD1,TRBJ1-6,few,TRBV2,TGTGCCAGCAGGATACAGGGGGCAAATTCACCCCTCCACTTT,CASRIQGANSPLHF
.,TRBJ1-2,.,TRBV6-5,TGTGCCAGCAGTACGACGGGTATTGGCTATGGCTACACCTTC,CASSTTGIGYGYTF
.,TRBJ2-7,.,TRBV27,TGTGCCAGCAGTTTAAGTCTGGGCATGGACTACGAGCAGTACTTC,CASSLSLGMDYEQYF
.,TRBJ1-4,.,TRBV14,TGTGCCAGCAGACGGGCAACTAATGAAAAACTGTTTTTT,CASRRATNEKLFF
.,TRBJ2-2,once,TRBV2,TGTGCCAGCCTAAAACAGGTCTCCGGGGAGCTGTTTTTT,CASLKQVSGELFF
.,TRBJ1-3,few,TRBV24-1,TGTGCCACCAGTGACGGAGGTCCTGGAAACACCATATATTTT,CATSDGGPGNTIYF
.,TRBJ1-1,.,TRBV2,TGTGCCCTGGGGGAGGGACCGCAGGCCCTGGGAGCTTTCTTT,CALGEGPQALGAFF
.,TRBJ1-2,.,TRBV27,TGTGCCAGCAGTCTACAGGGTGTTGGCTACACCTTC,CASSLQGVGYTF
.,TRBJ1-1,.,TRBV7-9,TGTGCCAGCAGCTTAGGCGGATCTATGTCAATGAACACTGAAGCTTTCTTT,CASSLGGSMSMNTEAFF